Presented here are 4 T cell receptor beta chains from one specimen sequenced in a study of blood T cell repertoires in COVID-19. The table came from immunoSEQ multiplex PCR; TCRdb's copy has only in-frame clones and leaves some out. The sample shows about 330,000 clones, roughly 88% of them seen only once. The sample taken for sequencing was peripheral blood. All receptors derive from a woman between 45 and 60 years old with acute or convalescent COVID-19.

The chain uses TRBV28 and TRBJ2-5; 11 nucleotides agree with TRBD2. The CDR3 is 15 amino acids. V shed 3 bases, J shed 2 bases, and the junction held 2 bases outside the gene matches. CDR1 is MDHEN and CDR2 is SYDVKM in the germline V gene. The CDR3 bases are TGTGCCAGCAGTTTTAGCGGGAGGGGGCAAGAGACCCAGTACTTC. It specifies CASSFSGRGQETQYF.

V and J are TRBV24-1 and TRBJ2-3, with a possible D match to TRBD1 (5 bases). CDR3 length equals 17 residues. Germline V CDR1 and CDR2: KGHDR, SFDVKD. With 2 bases removed from V and 1 base from J, the gap between germline ends came to 15 bases. Written as DNA, the CDR3 is TGTGCCACCAGTGATTCCCCAGGGCGACGGGGCACAGATACGCAGTATTTT. It yields the protein CATSDSPGRRGTDTQYF.

This clone was picked up a small number of times. This chain uses TRBV7-3 with TRBJ2-7, with 9 positions matching TRBD2. Germline V CDR1 and CDR2: SGHTA, FQGTGA. This CDR3 has 15 residues. J was trimmed by 2 bases and V by 0 bases; bases with no gene match: 2. The CDR3 is CASSLTGTSPYEQYF. The CDR3 DNA reads as TGTGCCAGCAGCTTAACCGGGACTAGCCCCTACGAGCAGTACTTC.

V and J are TRBV3-1 (or the pseudogene TRBV3-2) and TRBJ2-7; D is undetermined. V gave up 0 bases and J gave up 3 bases, with 9 bases separating them. Germline assignment: CDR1 LGHDT and CDR2 YNNKEL (reference sequence). This CDR3 has 14 residues. CDR3 amino acids: CASSQEVAGYEQYF. The CDR3 DNA is TGTGCCAGCAGCCAAGAGGTCGCAGGCTACGAGCAGTACTTC.